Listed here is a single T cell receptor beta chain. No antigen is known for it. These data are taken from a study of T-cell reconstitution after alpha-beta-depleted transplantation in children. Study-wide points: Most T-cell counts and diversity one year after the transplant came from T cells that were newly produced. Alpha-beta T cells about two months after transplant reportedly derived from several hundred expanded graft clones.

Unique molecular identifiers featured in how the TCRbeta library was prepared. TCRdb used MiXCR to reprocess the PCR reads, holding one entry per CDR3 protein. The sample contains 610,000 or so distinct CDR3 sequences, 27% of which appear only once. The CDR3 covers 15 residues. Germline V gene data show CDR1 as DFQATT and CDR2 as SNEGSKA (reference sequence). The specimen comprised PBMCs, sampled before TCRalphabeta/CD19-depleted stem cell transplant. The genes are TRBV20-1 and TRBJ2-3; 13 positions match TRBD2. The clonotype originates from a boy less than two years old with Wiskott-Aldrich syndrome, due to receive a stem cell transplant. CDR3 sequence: CSQYGTSGNTDTQYF. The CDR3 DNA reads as TGCAGCCAATACGGGACTAGCGGGAACACAGATACGCAGTATTTT.